Presented here are 22 T cell receptor beta chains from one specimen sequenced in a study of early T cells in non-severe SARS-CoV-2 infection. One entry per CDR3 protein, called by TCRdb with MiXCR from the 5' RACE reads. The sample yields 45,000 to 50,000 distinct CDR3 sequences, 5.5% to 6.5% seen once. The sample consisted of whole blood, taken at baseline. These receptors originate from an adult who was a healthcare worker with PCR-confirmed SARS-CoV-2 infection or an uninfected control (not recorded which).

This clonotype has only a few counts. The chain employs TRBV9 and TRBJ2-1; 10 nucleotides agree with TRBD1. Unmatched junction bases numbered 3, after V lost 3 bases and J lost 9 bases. Per germline, CDR1 SGDLS and CDR2 YYNGEE. The CDR3 length is 13 residues. CDR3 coding DNA: TGTGCCAGCAGCGCGGGACAGGGGATTGAGCAGTTCTTC. Its translation is CASSAGQGIEQFF.

CDR3 amino acids: CASSSRDSDEQYF. Here the CDR3 DNA reads TGTGCCAGCAGCAGCAGGGACAGCGACGAGCAGTACTTC. V and J are TRBV7-9 and TRBJ2-7, with 7 positions matching TRBD1. J was trimmed by 5 bases and V by 5 bases; bases with no gene match: 6. CDR1 is SEHNR, CDR2 FQNEAQ, per germline (reference sequence). The length of the CDR3 is 13 residues.

This clonotype showed up many times. The V gene is TRBV18, the J gene TRBJ1-5; D not resolved. V was shortened by 5 bases and J by 0 bases, with 8 bases between the two germline ends. CDR3 length: 14 amino acids. Germline V gives CDR1 KGHSH, CDR2 LQKENI. CDR3 in DNA: TGTGCCAGCTCAGCAAAGGATAGCAATCAGCCCCAGCATTTT. Translating it yields CASSAKDSNQPQHF.

There are a few counts of this clonotype. The CDR3 nucleotides are TGCGCCAGCAGCTCGGGACAGACTCTCTATGGCTACACCTTC. Translation gives CASSSGQTLYGYTF. This chain joins TRBV5-1 and TRBJ1-2; TRBD1 matches at 7 bases. In germline, CDR1 is SGHRS, CDR2 YFSETQ. The CDR3 covers 14 residues. V was pared by 3 bases and J by 4 bases, with 6 bases of the junction left unmatched.

This chain uses TRBV6-1 with TRBJ2-3; 7 nucleotides agree with TRBD2. Germline V gene data show CDR1 as MNHNS and CDR2 as SASEGT. This CDR3 is built from 15 residues. The V gene end was trimmed by 4 bases and the J gene end by 0 bases; junction bases not matched to a gene: 4. The chain's CDR3 is CASSVLAGSTDTQYF. The CDR3 nucleotides are TGTGCCAGCAGTGTGTTAGCGGGTAGCACAGATACGCAGTATTTT.

In this sample, this clonotype turned up a few times. The chain is built from TRBV4-3 and TRBJ2-7; possibly TRBD1 for D (5 bases). V dropped 0 bases and J dropped 3 bases, with 9 bases sitting between them. Germline assignment: CDR1 LGHNA and CDR2 YSLEER. CDR3 size: 14 residues. The CDR3 sequence: CASSQDSDSYEQYF. CDR3 in DNA: TGCGCCAGCAGCCAAGATTCCGACAGCTACGAGCAGTACTTC.

The chain links TRBV30 to TRBJ1-2, with D uncertain. In germline, CDR1 is GTSNPN, CDR2 SVGIG (reference sequence). This CDR3 spans 14 amino acids. V lost 2 bases and J lost 4, with 14 bases in between. Written as DNA, the CDR3 is TGTGCCTGGAGTCGAGGAGATGTGGCCTATGGCTACACCTTC. Protein product: CAWSRGDVAYGYTF.

This chain links TRBV6-1 with TRBJ2-5, with unresolved D. CDR3 size: 14 residues. V shed 1 base and J shed 4 bases, with 10 bases lying between them. Germline CDR1 MNHNS, CDR2 SASEGT. As DNA, the CDR3 is TGTGCCAGCAGTGAAGGGGCTAGAGGAGAGACCCAGTACTTC. Protein sequence: CASSEGARGETQYF.

This clonotype has ten or more counts. The genes are TRBV6-1 and TRBJ2-7, with no clear D. In germline, CDR1 is MNHNS, CDR2 SASEGT. Between the trimmed V and J ends, which lost 0 bases and 7 bases, there was a span of 10 bases. This CDR3 is 13 amino acids long. The chain's CDR3 is CASSEALRREQYF. In nucleotides, the CDR3 is TGTGCCAGCAGTGAAGCGCTGCGTCGTGAGCAGTACTTC.

This clonotype was detected many times. V and J are TRBV6-4 and TRBJ2-2, with 7 positions matching TRBD2. The germline V gene has CDR1 MRHNA and CDR2 SNTAGT. The V and J ends lost 5 bases and 3 bases, in that order; junction bases with no gene match: 0. The CDR3 totals 13 residues. The CDR3 here is CASSSGDTGELFF. DNA of the CDR3: TGTGCCAGCAGTAGCGGGGACACCGGGGAGCTGTTTTTT.

This clonotype was seen at least ten times. J is TRBJ2-3 and V is TRBV5-1; D is unclear. The germline gives CDR1 SGHRS, CDR2 YFSETQ. The CDR3 extends over 10 amino acids. Trimming took 9 bases from V and 2 from J, leaving 4 bases between them. The CDR3 here is CANYTDTQYF. CDR3 DNA: TGCGCCAACTACACAGATACGCAGTATTTT. Filled out from reference TRBV5-1 and TRBJ2-3, the complete variable domain reads KAGVTQTPRYLIKTRGQQVTLSCSPISGHRSVSWYQQTPGQGLQFLFEYFSETQRNKGNFPGRFSGRQFSNSRSEMNVSTLELGDSALYLCANYTDTQYFGPGTRLTVL.

This clonotype occurred many times. This chain uses TRBV7-2 with TRBJ1-1; the match to TRBD1 covers 8 bases. Germline V CDR1 and CDR2: SGHTA, FQGNSA. J lost 3 bases, V lost 3 bases, and 3 bases had no gene match. The CDR3 extends over 14 amino acids. The CDR3 loop is CASSLDRVDTEAFF. For the CDR3, the DNA is TGTGCCAGCAGCTTGGACAGGGTGGACACTGAAGCTTTCTTT.

This clonotype was recorded at least ten times. CDR3: CASTCGVHSYEQYF. CDR3 DNA: TGTGCCAGCACCTGTGGGGTCCACTCCTACGAGCAGTACTTC. The chain carries TRBV7-2 and TRBJ2-7; no definite D call. V lost 7 bases and J lost 0, with 13 bases in between. This CDR3 comprises 14 residues. Germline CDR1 and CDR2: SGHTA and FQGNSA.

There are many counts of this clonotype. The CDR3 sequence is CSASVRGGSPLHF. Written as DNA, the CDR3 is TGCAGTGCTAGTGTCAGGGGCGGATCACCCCTCCACTTT. The J gene is TRBJ1-6, the V gene TRBV20-1; maybe TRBD1 (6 bases). Germline V gene sequence: CDR1 DFQATT, CDR2 SNEGSKA (reference sequence). V lost 3 bases, J lost 10 bases, and 13 bases lay in between. The CDR3 spans 13 residues.

This clonotype was detected ten times or more. The chain links TRBV29-1 to TRBJ1-1, with D uncertain. Deletions cut 4 bases from V and 1 base from J, with 7 bases between. This CDR3 comprises 12 residues. From germline, CDR1 is SQVTM and CDR2 ANQGSEA. CDR3 sequence: CSVGRKNTEAFF. DNA of the CDR3: TGCAGCGTTGGACGGAAGAACACTGAAGCTTTCTTT.

This clonotype was picked up a small number of times. The CDR3 sequence is CASSYRDSTYEQYF. CDR3 nucleotide sequence: TGTGCCAGCAGCTACCGGGACAGTACCTACGAGCAGTACTTC. The gene calls are TRBV7-2 and TRBJ2-7; TRBD1 matches at 7 bases. V shed 4 bases, J shed 2 bases, and the junction held 5 bases outside the gene matches. Germline CDR1 and CDR2: SGHTA and FQGNSA. The CDR3 contains 14 residues. Full variable domain (rest looked up from reference TRBV7-2 and TRBJ2-7): GAGVSQSPSNKVTEKGKDVELRCDPISGHTALYWYRQSLGQGLEFLIYFQGNSAPDKSGLPSDRFSAERTGGSVSTLTIQRTQQEDSAVYLCASSYRDSTYEQYFGPGTRLTVT.

This clonotype showed up many times. The chain uses TRBV12-3 or TRBV12-4 and TRBJ2-3; a weak D match, TRBD2 (7 bases). The ends were cut back, 1 base at V and 4 bases at J, with 12 bases in the middle. CDR3 length equals 15 residues. CDR3 sequence: CASSLVSGGADTQYF. The CDR3 DNA follows: TGTGCCAGCAGTTTAGTTTCGGGGGGCGCAGATACGCAGTATTTT.

This clonotype was observed many times. The V and J genes are TRBV11-3 and TRBJ2-2; no reliable D call. CDR1 is SGHNT, CDR2 YENEEA, per germline. Trimming left V 1 base short and J 7 bases short, with 16 bases between. The length of the CDR3 is 16 residues. The CDR3 DNA sequence: TGTGCCAGCAGCTTAGTACAATGGGCTGCTCTCGGGGAGCTGTTTTTT. It codes for CASSLVQWAALGELFF.

This clonotype was detected a few times. The rearrangement uses TRBV2 and TRBJ1-2, with D possibly TRBD1 on 6 matching bases. V lost 6 bases to trimming and J lost 0 bases, with 8 bases between them. The germline gives CDR1 SNHLY, CDR2 FYNNEI. The length of the CDR3 is 13 residues. CDR3 DNA sequence: TGTGCCAGCAGGGACAGTCCTAACTATGGCTACACCTTC. Amino acid sequence: CASRDSPNYGYTF.

The chain uses TRBV14 and TRBJ2-2; D possibly uses TRBD1 or TRBD2 (5 bases each). This CDR3 region has 16 residues. V was cut by 6 bases and J by 8 bases, with 22 bases left in between. Looked up from germline, CDR1 is SGHDN and CDR2 is FVKESK. The CDR3 bases are TGTGCCAGCAGTCACGACATAGGGACCCATCGGGGGGAGCTGTTTTTT. As protein: CASSHDIGTHRGELFF.

This clonotype was seen ten or more times. This chain links TRBV5-3 with TRBJ2-7; 10 nucleotides agree with TRBD2. TRBV5-3 is an ORF for which the function is uncertain. With V trimmed by 7 bases and J by 0 bases, 16 bases remained unmatched. This CDR3 is 18 amino acids long. The DNA of the CDR3 is TGTGCCAGACGGAAGGCGCTAGCGGGGGATTCATCCTCCTACGAGCAGTACTTC. Residues: CARRKALAGDSSSYEQYF.

This clonotype was detected a few times. V gene TRBV7-8 combines with J gene TRBJ1-6; 8 positions agree with TRBD1. CDR1 and CDR2 (germline): SGHVS, FQNEAQ. This CDR3 is built from 13 residues. Trimming cost V 5 bases and J 14 bases; bases outside gene matches: 8. In nucleotides, the CDR3 is TGTGCCAGCAGCCCACGGACAGGGTTGACCCTCCACTTT. This translates into CASSPRTGLTLHF.